The present entry profiles one T cell receptor (beta chain) with its context. What it recognizes is unknown. This entry comes from a study of a mutant IDH1 vaccine in newly diagnosed glioma. Study-wide context: V12 corresponded to week 35 and V13 to week 47.

The CDR3 runs 13 residues. Germline V gene lookup returns CDR1 SGHRS and CDR2 YFSETQ. V was cut by 0 bases and J by 6 bases, with 7 bases left in between. As for time point: week 35, safety follow-up. In the vaccine, a single dose held 300 ug of the mutant IDH1 20-mer peptide, along with topical imiquimod. Data came from immunoSEQ multiplex PCR; TCRdb stores just in-frame clones and leaves some out. Among 60,000 to 65,000 clones, around 81% were seen once, and the ten largest hold approximately 5%. This chain uses TRBV5-1 with TRBJ1-5; no clear D gene. This specimen was PBMCs, taken from a glioma patient whose treatment included an IDH1 peptide vaccine. The receptor was derived from a man in his forties with glioma. CDR3 in DNA: TGCGCCAGCAGCTTGGAAACTGGTCAGCCCCAGCATTTT. It translates to CASSLETGQPQHF.